Listed here are 14 T cell receptor beta chains from one sample, sequenced in a study of T cell responses to AZD1222 COVID-19 vaccine. Some clones are missing from TCRdb's copy, which holds only in-frame ones; the method was immunoSEQ multiplex PCR. Counted here are more than 65,000 clones, around four fifths occurring once; the ten biggest clones make up around 25%. The sequencing here drew on peripheral blood, taken 28 days after the second AZD1222 dose. The source is an adult who received the AZD1222 COVID-19 vaccine.

J is TRBJ2-1 and V is TRBV29-1; D is ambiguous. The CDR3 contains 14 residues. CDR1 and CDR2 (germline): SQVTM, ANQGSEA. Between the trimmed V and J ends, which lost 4 bases and 7 bases, there was a span of 17 bases. In nucleotides, the CDR3 is TGCAGCGTTGTCGGTAAACTCTTACCAAATGAGCAGTTCTTC. Translated, it gives CSVVGKLLPNEQFF.

The V gene is TRBV15, the J gene TRBJ2-1, with D unresolved. Trimming removed 5 bases at V and 4 bases at J, with 9 bases between. This CDR3 contains 13 residues. Per the germline V gene, CDR1 is LNHNV and CDR2 is YYDKDF (reference sequence). This CDR3 is CATSARRYNEQFF. In nucleotides, the CDR3 is TGTGCCACCAGCGCCAGAAGGTACAATGAGCAGTTCTTC.

V and J are TRBV2 and TRBJ1-1; D is undetermined. Germline assignment: CDR1 SNHLY and CDR2 FYNNEI. Trimming took off 7 bases at V and 0 bases at J, with 12 bases between the two ends. There are 14 residues in the CDR3. CDR3 in DNA: TGTGCCAGCAAGCTGAGGGTCATGAACACTGAAGCTTTCTTT. It encodes CASKLRVMNTEAFF.

The genes are TRBV7-9 and TRBJ2-3; D perhaps matches TRBD1 (7 bases). CDR3 length: 15 residues. CDR1 and CDR2 from the germline V gene are SEHNR and FQNEAQ (reference sequence). Trimming left V 8 bases short and J 6 bases short, with 21 bases between. CDR3 sequence reads: CASSTQGEATDTQYF. The CDR3 nucleotides read TGTGCCAGCTCTACCCAGGGGGAGGCCACTGATACGCAGTATTTT.

The CDR3 sequence: CSASGTAGTEAFF. The CDR3 nucleotides are TGCAGTGCTAGTGGGACAGCTGGGACTGAAGCTTTCTTT. V usage is TRBV20-1 and J usage is TRBJ1-1; TRBD1 matches 7 bases. Unmatched junction bases numbered 6, after V lost 3 bases and J lost 5 bases. The CDR3 runs to 13 residues. Germline CDR1 reads DFQATT; CDR2 reads SNEGSKA (reference sequence).

This clone showed up just once. The chain joins TRBV6-5 to TRBJ1-2, with 8 nucleotides matching TRBD1. Germline V CDR1 and CDR2: MNHEY, SVGAGI. The V and J ends lost 5 bases and 4 bases, in that order; junction bases with no gene match: 9. The CDR3 contains 15 residues. The DNA for the CDR3 is TGTGCCAGCAGTCCACAGGGGGTAGGAGGCTATGGCTACACCTTC. This sequence encodes CASSPQGVGGYGYTF.

This chain links TRBV19 with TRBJ1-3; no reliable D call. The germline V and J ends were trimmed by 5 bases and 1 base, with 6 bases remaining between them. From germline, CDR1 is LNHDA and CDR2 SQIVND (reference sequence). The CDR3 has 13 residues. The CDR3: CASSYTSGNTIYF. Written as DNA, the CDR3 is TGTGCCAGTAGTTACACTTCTGGAAACACCATATATTTT.

V usage is TRBV30 and J usage is TRBJ2-1; 8 nucleotides line up with TRBD2. The germline gives CDR1 GTSNPN, CDR2 SVGIG (reference sequence). The CDR3 loop spans 14 amino acids. V was pared by 6 bases and J by 4 bases, with 8 bases of the junction left unmatched. CDR3 protein: CACPTSGTYNEQFF. The CDR3 bases are TGTGCCTGTCCAACTAGCGGAACATACAATGAGCAGTTCTTC.

The rearrangement uses TRBV10-3 and TRBJ1-2; 10 bases line up with TRBD1. This CDR3 contains 15 residues. Germline V lookup: CDR1 ENHRY, CDR2 SYGVKD. J lost 2 bases, V lost 10 bases, and 10 bases had no gene match. The CDR3 nucleotides are TGTGCCACGAAGACAGGGGGCGCGGTAAACTATGGCTACACCTTC. It yields the protein CATKTGGAVNYGYTF.

The rearrangement links TRBV7-9 to TRBJ2-3, with D hard to call. Trimming took off 5 bases at V and 6 bases at J, with 9 bases between the two ends. This CDR3 spans 12 amino acids. Germline CDR1 SEHNR, CDR2 FQNEAQ (reference sequence). CDR3 protein: CASSQTLDTQYF. The CDR3, as DNA: TGTGCCAGCAGCCAGACCCTGGATACGCAGTATTTT.

The J gene is TRBJ1-2, the V gene TRBV29-1, with a tentative D call TRBD1 (5 bases). Germline V gene data show CDR1 as SQVTM and CDR2 as ANQGSEA. The CDR3 runs to 14 residues. Trimming cost V 4 bases and J 2 bases, with 14 bases left between them. The chain's CDR3 is CSVVGRGRNYGYTF. The CDR3 coding sequence is TGCAGCGTTGTGGGTAGGGGTCGGAACTATGGCTACACCTTC.

The chain joins TRBV5-1 to TRBJ2-5; possibly TRBD1 or TRBD2 for D (7 bases each). CDR1 is SGHRS, CDR2 YFSETQ, per germline. The CDR3 has 15 residues. V was clipped by 5 bases and J by 4 bases, with 18 bases between them. In DNA, the CDR3 is TGCGCCAGCAGTCGAAATACAGGGGAGGGAGAGACCCAGTACTTC. It translates to CASSRNTGEGETQYF.

The chain carries TRBV28 and TRBJ1-1; tentatively, D is TRBD1 (6 bases). The germline gives CDR1 MDHEN, CDR2 SYDVKM. Trimming pared 7 bases from V and 3 bases from J, leaving 15 bases between. CDR3 size: 14 residues. CDR3 coding DNA: TGTGCCAGCACCCTGACAGGTTCGGACACTGAAGCTTTCTTT. This encodes CASTLTGSDTEAFF.

This clone appeared a single time. The V gene is TRBV19, the J gene TRBJ2-2; D gene unclear. Germline V CDR1 and CDR2: LNHDA, SQIVND (reference sequence). Trimming shortened V by 9 bases and J by 4 bases, and 15 bases separated the two germline ends. The CDR3 loop spans 14 amino acids. CDR3 nucleotides: TGTGCCAGCCAGGAGCCAGTGGCCACCGGGGAGCTGTTTTTT. Its protein is CASQEPVATGELFF.